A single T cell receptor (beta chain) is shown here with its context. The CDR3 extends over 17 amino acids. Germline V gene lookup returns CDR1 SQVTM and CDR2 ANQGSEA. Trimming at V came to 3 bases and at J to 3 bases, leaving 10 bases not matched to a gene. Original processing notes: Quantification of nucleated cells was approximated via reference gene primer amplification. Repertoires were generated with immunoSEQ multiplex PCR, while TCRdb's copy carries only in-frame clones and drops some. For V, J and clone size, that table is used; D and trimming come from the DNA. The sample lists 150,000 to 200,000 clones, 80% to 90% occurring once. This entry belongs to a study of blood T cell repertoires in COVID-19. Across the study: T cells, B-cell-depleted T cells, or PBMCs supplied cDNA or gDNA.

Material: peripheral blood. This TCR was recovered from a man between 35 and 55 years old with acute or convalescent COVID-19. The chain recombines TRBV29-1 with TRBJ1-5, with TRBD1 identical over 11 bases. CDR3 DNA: TGCAGCGTTGACCTCCGGGACAGGGGGATCCACAATCAGCCCCAGCATTTT. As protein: CSVDLRDRGIHNQPQHF.